This T cell receptor (beta chain) came from a study of blood T cells in healthy people across ages. Next came a second PCR, run for about 6 to 12 cycles, which used a sample-barcoded 5' primer along with a J-beta primer mix. MiXCR, run by TCRdb on the 5' RACE reads, gives a single entry per CDR3 protein. The repertoire holds over 1,500,000 distinct CDR3 sequences, with less than 50% as singletons. J was trimmed by 5 bases and V by 5 bases; bases with no gene match: 10. Germline CDR1 reads SGHAT; CDR2 reads FQNNGV. The CDR3 runs 16 residues. The sample taken for sequencing was blood. V and J are TRBV11-2 and TRBJ2-3; the match to TRBD2 covers 10 bases. The sequence was obtained from a woman aged 40 to 55 in good health. The CDR3 loop is CASSKRTSGFKDTQYF. CDR3 DNA: TGTGCCAGCAGCAAACGGACTAGCGGTTTTAAAGATACGCAGTATTTT.